The clone carrying this T cell receptor (beta chain) was counted a few times. The antigen is not known. The time point denotes: newly diagnosed GD, antithyroid drugs for less than 3 months. PBMC-derived RNA was used for the TCR library. Construction of the TCR beta libraries employed iRepertoire HTBI primers in conjunction with Arm-PCR of CDR3 regions. Authors' methods: 60 or so TRBV and about 15 TRBJ segments were identified across samples. TCRdb reprocessed the multiplex PCR reads via MiXCR and lists one record per CDR3 protein. The V and J calls were not made by the authors but by TCRdb's processing. The table lists 600,000 to 650,000 distinct CDR3 sequences, about 16% of them singletons. The data derive from a study of regulatory T cells in long-lasting Graves disease. Study-wide results and caveats: Investigators studied peripheral blood only, not thyroid tissue.

Germline CDR1 reads LGHDT; CDR2 reads YNNKEL (reference sequence). The ends lost 1 base at V and 7 bases at J; junction bases unmatched: 14. This CDR3 has 19 amino acids. These same records also appear under a second study, on T cells in Graves' hyperthyroidism and ophthalmopathy. That publication notes: Among clonotypes expanded in thyroid above 0.001, most were also found in blood.

The input for sequencing was peripheral blood mononuclear cells (PBMCs), taken at new diagnosis, from a patient treated with antithyroid drugs. This sequence was found in a woman aged 30 to 39 with Graves disease. The V gene is TRBV3-1, the J gene TRBJ2-1; 12 nucleotides match TRBD2. This chain's CDR3 is CASSQAEKGLAGGGNEQFF. CDR3 nucleotides: TGTGCCAGCAGCCAAGCGGAGAAGGGACTAGCGGGTGGAGGGAATGAGCAGTTCTTC.